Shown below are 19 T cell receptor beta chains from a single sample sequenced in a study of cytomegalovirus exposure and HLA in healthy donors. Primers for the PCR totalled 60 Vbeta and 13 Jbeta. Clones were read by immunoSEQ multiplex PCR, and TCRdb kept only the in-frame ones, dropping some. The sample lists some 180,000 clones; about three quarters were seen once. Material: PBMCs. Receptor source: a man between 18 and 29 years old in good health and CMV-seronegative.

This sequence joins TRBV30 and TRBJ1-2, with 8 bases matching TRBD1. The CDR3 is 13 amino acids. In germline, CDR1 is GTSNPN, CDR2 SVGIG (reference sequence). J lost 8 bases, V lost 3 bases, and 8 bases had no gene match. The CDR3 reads CAWRKTGVGGYTF. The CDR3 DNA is TGTGCCTGGAGAAAGACAGGGGTGGGAGGCTACACCTTC.

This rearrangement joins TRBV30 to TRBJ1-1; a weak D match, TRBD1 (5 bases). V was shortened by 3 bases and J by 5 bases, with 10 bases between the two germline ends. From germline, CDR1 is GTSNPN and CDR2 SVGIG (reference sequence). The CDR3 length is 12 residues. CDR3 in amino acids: CAWSGGGTEAFF. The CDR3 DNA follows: TGTGCCTGGAGCGGGGGGGGGACTGAAGCTTTCTTT. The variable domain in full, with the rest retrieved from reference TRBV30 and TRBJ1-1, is SQTIHQWPATLVQPVGSPLSLECTVEGTSNPNLYWYRQAAGRGLQLLFYSVGIGQISSEVPQNLSASRPQDRQFILSSKKLLLSDSGFYLCAWSGGGTEAFFGQGTRLTVV.

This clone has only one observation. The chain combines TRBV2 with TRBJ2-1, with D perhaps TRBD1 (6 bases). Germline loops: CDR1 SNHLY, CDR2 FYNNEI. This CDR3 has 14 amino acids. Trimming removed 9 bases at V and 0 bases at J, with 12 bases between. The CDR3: CARGDTSSYNEQFF. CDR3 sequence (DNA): TGTGCCAGGGGGGACACGAGCTCCTACAATGAGCAGTTCTTC.

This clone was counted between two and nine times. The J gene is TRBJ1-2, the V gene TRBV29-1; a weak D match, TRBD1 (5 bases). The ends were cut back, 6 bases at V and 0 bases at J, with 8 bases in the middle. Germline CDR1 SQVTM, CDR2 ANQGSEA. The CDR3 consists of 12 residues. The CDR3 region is CSVRVPNYGYTF. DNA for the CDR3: TGCAGCGTCAGGGTTCCTAACTATGGCTACACCTTC.

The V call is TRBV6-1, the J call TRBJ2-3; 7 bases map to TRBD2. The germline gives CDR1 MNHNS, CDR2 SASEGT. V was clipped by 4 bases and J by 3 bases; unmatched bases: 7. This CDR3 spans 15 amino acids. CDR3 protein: CASSAAAGSTDTQYF. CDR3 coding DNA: TGTGCCAGCAGTGCGGCAGCGGGAAGTACAGATACGCAGTATTTT.

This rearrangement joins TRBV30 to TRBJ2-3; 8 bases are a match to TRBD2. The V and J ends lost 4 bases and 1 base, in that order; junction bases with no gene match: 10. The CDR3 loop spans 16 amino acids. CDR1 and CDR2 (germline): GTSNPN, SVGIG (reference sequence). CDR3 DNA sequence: TGTGCCTGGATTCGGCGGGAGGCCGTAGGCACAGATACGCAGTATTTT. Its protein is CAWIRREAVGTDTQYF.

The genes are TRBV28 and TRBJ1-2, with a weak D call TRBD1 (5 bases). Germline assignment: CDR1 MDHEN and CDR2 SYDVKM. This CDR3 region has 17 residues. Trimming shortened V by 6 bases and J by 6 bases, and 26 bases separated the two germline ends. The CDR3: CASRKTAVKTSSDGYTF. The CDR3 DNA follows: TGTGCCAGCAGGAAGACAGCCGTAAAAACCTCTTCGGATGGCTACACCTTC.

The CDR3 is CASSFKLAGGSTDTQYF. The DNA of the CDR3 is TGTGCCAGCAGCTTTAAACTAGCGGGGGGCAGCACAGATACGCAGTATTTT. The chain couples TRBV5-4 to TRBJ2-3; 12 bases align to TRBD2. The V gene end was trimmed by 2 bases and the J gene end by 0 bases; junction bases not matched to a gene: 4. The CDR3 is 17 amino acids. Germline CDR1 and CDR2: SGHNT and YYREEE (reference sequence).

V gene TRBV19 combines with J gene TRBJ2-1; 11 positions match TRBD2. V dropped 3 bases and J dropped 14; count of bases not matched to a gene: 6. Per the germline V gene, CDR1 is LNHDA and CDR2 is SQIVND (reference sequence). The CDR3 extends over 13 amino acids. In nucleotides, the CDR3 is TGTGCCAGTAGTATGGCTAGCGGGGGGAGGAAGTTCTTC. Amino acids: CASSMASGGRKFF. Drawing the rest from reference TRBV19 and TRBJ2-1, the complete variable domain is DGGITQSPKYLFRKEGQNVTLSCEQNLNHDAMYWYRQDPGQGLRLIYYSQIVNDFQKGDIAEGYSVSREKKESFPLTVTSAQKNPTAFYLCASSMASGGRKFFGPGTRLTVL.

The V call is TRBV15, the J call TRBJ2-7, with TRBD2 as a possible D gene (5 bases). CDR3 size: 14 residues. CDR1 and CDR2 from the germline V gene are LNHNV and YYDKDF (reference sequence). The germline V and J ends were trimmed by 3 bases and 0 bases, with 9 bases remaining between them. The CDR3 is CATSRGDISYEQYF. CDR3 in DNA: TGTGCCACCAGCAGGGGAGACATCTCCTACGAGCAGTACTTC.

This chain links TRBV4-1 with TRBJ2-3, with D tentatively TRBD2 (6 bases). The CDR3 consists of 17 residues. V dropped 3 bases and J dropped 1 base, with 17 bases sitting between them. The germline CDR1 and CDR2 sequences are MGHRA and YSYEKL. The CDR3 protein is CASSHGEVVAGTDTQYF. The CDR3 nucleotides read TGCGCCAGCAGCCATGGAGAGGTGGTAGCGGGCACAGATACGCAGTATTTT.

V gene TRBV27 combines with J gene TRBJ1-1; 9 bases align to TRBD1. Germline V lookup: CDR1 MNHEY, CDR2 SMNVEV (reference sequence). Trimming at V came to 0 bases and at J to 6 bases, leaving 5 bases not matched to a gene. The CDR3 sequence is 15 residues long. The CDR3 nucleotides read TGTGCCAGCAGTTTATCTGGGACAGGGCTCTCTGAAGCTTTCTTT. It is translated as CASSLSGTGLSEAFF.

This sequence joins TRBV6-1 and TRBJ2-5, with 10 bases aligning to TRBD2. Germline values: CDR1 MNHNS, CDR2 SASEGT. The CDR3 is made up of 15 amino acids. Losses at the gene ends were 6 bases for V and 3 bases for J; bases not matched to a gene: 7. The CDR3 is CASRRSGGAEETQYF. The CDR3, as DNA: TGTGCCAGCAGACGAAGCGGGGGGGCCGAAGAGACCCAGTACTTC.

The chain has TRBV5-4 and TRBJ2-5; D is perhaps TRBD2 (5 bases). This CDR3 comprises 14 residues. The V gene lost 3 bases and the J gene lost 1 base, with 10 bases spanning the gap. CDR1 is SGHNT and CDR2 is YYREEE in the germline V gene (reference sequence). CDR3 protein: CASSSGLLQETQYF. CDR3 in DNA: TGTGCCAGCAGCTCCGGACTCCTCCAAGAGACCCAGTACTTC.

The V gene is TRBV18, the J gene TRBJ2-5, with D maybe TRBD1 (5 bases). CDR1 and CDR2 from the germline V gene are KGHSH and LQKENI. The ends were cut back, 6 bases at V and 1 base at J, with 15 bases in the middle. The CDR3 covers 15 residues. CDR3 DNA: TGTGCCAGCTCGTCAGGGTTAGGTGGCCAAGAGACCCAGTACTTC. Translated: CASSSGLGGQETQYF.

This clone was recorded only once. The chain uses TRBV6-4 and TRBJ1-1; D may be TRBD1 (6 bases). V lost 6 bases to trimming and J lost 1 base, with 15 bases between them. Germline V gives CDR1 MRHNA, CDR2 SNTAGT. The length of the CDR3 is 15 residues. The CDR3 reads CASSRGGLENTEAFF. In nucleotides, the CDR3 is TGTGCCAGCAGCAGGGGAGGGCTCGAGAACACTGAAGCTTTCTTT.

The CDR3 nucleotides are TGCAGCGTTGAACTCCGGGACAGGGGGGAGGAAAAACTGTTTTTT. Translation: CSVELRDRGEEKLFF. V usage is TRBV29-1 and J usage is TRBJ1-4, with 11 bases fitting TRBD1. Germline trimming cut 2 bases from V and 8 bases from J; bases unmatched to any gene: 7. Germline-derived CDR1 and CDR2 are SQVTM and ANQGSEA. This CDR3 is 15 amino acids long. Based on the CDR3 plus reference TRBV29-1 and TRBJ1-4, the full variable domain is SAVISQKPSRDICQRGTSLTIQCQVDSQVTMMFWYRQQPGQSLTLIATANQGSEATYESGFVIDKFPISRPNLTFSTLTVSNMSPEDSSIYLCSVELRDRGEEKLFFGSGTQLSVL.

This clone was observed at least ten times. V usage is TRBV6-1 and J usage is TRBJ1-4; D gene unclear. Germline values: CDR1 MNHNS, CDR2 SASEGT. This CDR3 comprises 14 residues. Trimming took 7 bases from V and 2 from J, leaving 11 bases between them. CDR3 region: CASTLDLTNEKLFF. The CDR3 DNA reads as TGTGCCAGCACTCTAGATCTGACTAATGAAAAACTGTTTTTT.

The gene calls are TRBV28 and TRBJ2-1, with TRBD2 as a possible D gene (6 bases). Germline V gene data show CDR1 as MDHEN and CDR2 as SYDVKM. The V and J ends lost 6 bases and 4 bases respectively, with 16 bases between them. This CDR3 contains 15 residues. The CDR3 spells CASSPRPGTYNEQFF. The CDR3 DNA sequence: TGTGCCAGCAGCCCTCGGCCAGGGACTTACAATGAGCAGTTCTTC.